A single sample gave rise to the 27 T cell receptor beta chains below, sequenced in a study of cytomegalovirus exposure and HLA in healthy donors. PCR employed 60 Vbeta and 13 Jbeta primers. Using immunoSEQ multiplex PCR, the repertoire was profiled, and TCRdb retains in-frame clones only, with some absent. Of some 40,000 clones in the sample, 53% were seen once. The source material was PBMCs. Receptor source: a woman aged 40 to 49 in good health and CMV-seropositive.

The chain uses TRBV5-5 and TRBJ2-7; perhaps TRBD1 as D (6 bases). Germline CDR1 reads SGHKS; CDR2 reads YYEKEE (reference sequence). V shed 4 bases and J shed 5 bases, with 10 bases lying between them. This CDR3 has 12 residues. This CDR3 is CASSLRGHEQYF. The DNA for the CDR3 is TGTGCCAGCAGCCTCAGGGGCCACGAGCAGTACTTC.

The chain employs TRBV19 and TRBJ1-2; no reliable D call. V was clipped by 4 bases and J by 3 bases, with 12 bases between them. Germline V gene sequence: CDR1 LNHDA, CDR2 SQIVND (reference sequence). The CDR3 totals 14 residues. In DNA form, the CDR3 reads TGTGCCAGTAGTAATCCACGACGGGACTATGGCTACACCTTC. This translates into CASSNPRRDYGYTF.

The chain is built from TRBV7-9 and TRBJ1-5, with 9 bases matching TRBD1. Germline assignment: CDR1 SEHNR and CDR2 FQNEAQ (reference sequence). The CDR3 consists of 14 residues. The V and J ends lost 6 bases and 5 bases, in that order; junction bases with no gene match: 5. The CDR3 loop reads CASSPGQGDQPQHF. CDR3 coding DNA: TGTGCCAGCAGTCCGGGACAGGGTGATCAGCCCCAGCATTTT.

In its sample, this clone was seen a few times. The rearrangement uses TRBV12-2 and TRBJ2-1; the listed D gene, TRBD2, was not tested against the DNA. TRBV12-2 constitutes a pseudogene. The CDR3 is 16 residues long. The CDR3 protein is CASRFGGAGDLNEQFF. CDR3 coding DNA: TGTGCAAGTCGCTTCGGGGGAGCGGGGGATCTCAATGAGCAGTTCTTC.

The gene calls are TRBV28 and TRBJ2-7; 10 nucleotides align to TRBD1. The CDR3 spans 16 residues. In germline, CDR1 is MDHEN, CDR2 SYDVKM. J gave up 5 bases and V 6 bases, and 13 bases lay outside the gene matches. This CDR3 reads CASSSYTRTGGNEQYF. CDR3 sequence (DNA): TGTGCCAGCAGCTCATACACTCGGACAGGGGGGAACGAGCAGTACTTC.

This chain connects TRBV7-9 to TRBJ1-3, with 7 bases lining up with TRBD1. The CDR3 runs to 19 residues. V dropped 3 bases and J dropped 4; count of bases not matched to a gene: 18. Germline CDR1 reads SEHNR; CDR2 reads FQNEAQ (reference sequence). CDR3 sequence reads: CASSFPERTGTVLGNTIYF. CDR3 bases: TGTGCCAGCAGCTTTCCGGAGAGGACAGGAACTGTTTTAGGAAACACCATATATTTT. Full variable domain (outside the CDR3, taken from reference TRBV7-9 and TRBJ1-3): DTGVSQNPRHKITKRGQNVTFRCDPISEHNRLYWYRQTLGQGPEFLTYFQNEAQLEKSRLLSDRFSAERPKGSFSTLEIQRTEQGDSAMYLCASSFPERTGTVLGNTIYFGEGSWLTVV.

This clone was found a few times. CDR3 sequence: CASTQGTSWVTEAFF. CDR3 sequence (DNA): TGTGCCAGCACACAGGGGACGTCTTGGGTCACTGAAGCTTTCTTT. V gene TRBV6-6 combines with J gene TRBJ1-1, with 7 bases aligning to TRBD1. The V segment lost 7 bases and the J segment 4 bases; nucleotides outside the gene matches: 12. This CDR3 spans 15 amino acids. Germline V CDR1 and CDR2: MNHNY, SVGAGI (reference sequence).

The CDR3 DNA is TGTGCCAGCAGTGATCCCAACCAGGGTGAAAAACTGTTTTTT. This gives the protein CASSDPNQGEKLFF. The V and J genes are TRBV25-1 and TRBJ1-4; D might be TRBD1 (5 bases). From germline, CDR1 is MGHDK and CDR2 SYGVNS. This CDR3 has 14 amino acids. Deletions cut 3 bases from V and 7 bases from J, with 12 bases between.

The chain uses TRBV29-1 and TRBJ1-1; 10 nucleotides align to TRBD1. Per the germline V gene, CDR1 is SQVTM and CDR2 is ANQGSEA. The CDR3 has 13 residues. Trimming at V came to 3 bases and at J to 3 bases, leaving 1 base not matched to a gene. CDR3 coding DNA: TGCAGCGTTGATGGACAGGGGGACACTGAAGCTTTCTTT. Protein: CSVDGQGDTEAFF.

The CDR3 DNA follows: TGTGCTAGTCGGGGGTTCGGGGGAATAGAGTCACCCCTCCACTTT. Residues: CASRGFGGIESPLHF. The chain combines TRBV12-5 with TRBJ1-6, with D possibly TRBD1 on 5 matching bases. Trimming cost V 8 bases and J 10 bases, with 21 bases left between them. Germline-derived CDR1 and CDR2 are LGHNT and FRNRAP. CDR3 length: 15 residues.

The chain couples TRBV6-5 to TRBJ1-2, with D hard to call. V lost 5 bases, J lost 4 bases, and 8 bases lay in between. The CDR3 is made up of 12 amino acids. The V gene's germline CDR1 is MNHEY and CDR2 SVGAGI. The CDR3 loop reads CASSHHSYGYTF. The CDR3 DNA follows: TGTGCCAGCAGTCACCATAGCTATGGCTACACCTTC.

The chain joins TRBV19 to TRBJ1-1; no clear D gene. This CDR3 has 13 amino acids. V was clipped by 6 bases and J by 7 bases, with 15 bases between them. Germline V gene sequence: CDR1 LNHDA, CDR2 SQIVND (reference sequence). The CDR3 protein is CASSDSGLSEAFF. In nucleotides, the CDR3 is TGTGCCAGTAGCGATTCGGGATTAAGTGAAGCTTTCTTT.

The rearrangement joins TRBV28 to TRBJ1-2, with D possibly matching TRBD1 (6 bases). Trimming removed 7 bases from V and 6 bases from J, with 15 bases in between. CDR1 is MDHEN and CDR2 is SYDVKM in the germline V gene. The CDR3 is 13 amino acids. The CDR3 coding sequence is TGTGCCAGCACCCCCCCCGGGGGGCATGGCTACACCTTC. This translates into CASTPPGGHGYTF.

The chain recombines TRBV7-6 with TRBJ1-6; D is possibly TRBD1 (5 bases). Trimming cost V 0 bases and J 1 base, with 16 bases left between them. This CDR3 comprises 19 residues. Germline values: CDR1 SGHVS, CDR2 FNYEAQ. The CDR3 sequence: CASSLARAGKGSYNSPLHF. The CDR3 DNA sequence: TGTGCCAGCAGCTTAGCACGGGCAGGGAAGGGATCCTATAATTCACCCCTCCACTTT.

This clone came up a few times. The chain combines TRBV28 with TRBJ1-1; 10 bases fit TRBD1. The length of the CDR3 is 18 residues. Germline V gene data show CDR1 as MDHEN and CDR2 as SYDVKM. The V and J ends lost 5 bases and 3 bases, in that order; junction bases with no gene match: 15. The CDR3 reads CASSHLNSWTGGDTEAFF. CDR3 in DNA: TGTGCCAGCAGTCACCTCAATTCATGGACAGGGGGGGACACTGAAGCTTTCTTT.

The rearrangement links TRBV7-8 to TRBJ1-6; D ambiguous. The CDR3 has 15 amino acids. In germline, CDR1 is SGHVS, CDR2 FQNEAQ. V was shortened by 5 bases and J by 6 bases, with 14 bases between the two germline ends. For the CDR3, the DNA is TGTGCCAGCAGCCCCCCTGGACTCACTAATTCACCCCTCCACTTT. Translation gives CASSPPGLTNSPLHF. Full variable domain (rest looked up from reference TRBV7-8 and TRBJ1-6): GAGVSQSPRYKVAKRGQDVALRCDPISGHVSLFWYQQALGQGPEFLTYFQNEAQLDKSGLPSDRFFAERPEGSVSTLKIQRTQQEDSAVYLCASSPPGLTNSPLHFGNGTRLTVT.

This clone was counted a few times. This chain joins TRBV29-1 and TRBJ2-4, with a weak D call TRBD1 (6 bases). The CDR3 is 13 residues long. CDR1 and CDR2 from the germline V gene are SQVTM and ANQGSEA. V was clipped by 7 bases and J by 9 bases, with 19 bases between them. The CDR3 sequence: CSALIDRYPIQYF. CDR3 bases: TGCAGCGCTCTCATAGACAGGTACCCCATTCAGTACTTC. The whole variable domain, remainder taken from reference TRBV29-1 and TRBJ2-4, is SAVISQKPSRDICQRGTSLTIQCQVDSQVTMMFWYRQQPGQSLTLIATANQGSEATYESGFVIDKFPISRPNLTFSTLTVSNMSPEDSSIYLCSALIDRYPIQYFGAGTRLSVL.

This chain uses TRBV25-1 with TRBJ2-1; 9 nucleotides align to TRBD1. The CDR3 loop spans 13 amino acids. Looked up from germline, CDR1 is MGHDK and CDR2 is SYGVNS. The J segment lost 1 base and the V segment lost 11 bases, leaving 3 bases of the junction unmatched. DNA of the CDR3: TGTGCCGTACAGGGGGCATCCTACAATGAGCAGTTCTTC. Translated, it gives CAVQGASYNEQFF.

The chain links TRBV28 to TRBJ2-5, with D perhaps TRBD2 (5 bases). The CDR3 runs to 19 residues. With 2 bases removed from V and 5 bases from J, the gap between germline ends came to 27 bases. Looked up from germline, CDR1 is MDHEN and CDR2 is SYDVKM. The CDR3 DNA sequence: TGTGCCAGCAGTTTACTAAAAAAACCTCCGGGATTCCGAGGGGAGACCCAGTACTTC. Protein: CASSLLKKPPGFRGETQYF.

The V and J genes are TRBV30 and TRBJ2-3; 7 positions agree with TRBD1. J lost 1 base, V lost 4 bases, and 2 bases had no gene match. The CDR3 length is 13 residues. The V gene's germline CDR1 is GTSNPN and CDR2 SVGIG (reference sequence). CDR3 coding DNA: TGTGCCTGGACAGGGGGTGGCACAGATACGCAGTATTTT. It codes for CAWTGGGTDTQYF. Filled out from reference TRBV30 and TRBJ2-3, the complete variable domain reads SQTIHQWPATLVQPVGSPLSLECTVEGTSNPNLYWYRQAAGRGLQLLFYSVGIGQISSEVPQNLSASRPQDRQFILSSKKLLLSDSGFYLCAWTGGGTDTQYFGPGTRLTVL.

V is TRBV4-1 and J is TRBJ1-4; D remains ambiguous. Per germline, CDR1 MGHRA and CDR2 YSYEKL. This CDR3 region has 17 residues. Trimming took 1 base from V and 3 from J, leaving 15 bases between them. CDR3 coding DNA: TGCGCCAGCAGCCAAGCTGGGCTTGTTTTGGCTAATGAAAAACTGTTTTTT. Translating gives CASSQAGLVLANEKLFF.

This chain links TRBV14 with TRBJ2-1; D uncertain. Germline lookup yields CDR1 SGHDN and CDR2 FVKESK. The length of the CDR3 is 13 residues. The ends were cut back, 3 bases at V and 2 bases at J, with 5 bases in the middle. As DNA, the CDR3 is TGTGCCAGCAGCCAGACAACCTACAATGAGCAGTTCTTC. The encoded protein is CASSQTTYNEQFF. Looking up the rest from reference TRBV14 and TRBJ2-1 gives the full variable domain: EAGVTQFPSHSVIEKGQTVTLRCDPISGHDNLYWYRRVMGKEIKFLLHFVKESKQDESGMPNNRFLAERTGGTYSTLKVQPAELEDSGVYFCASSQTTYNEQFFGPGTRLTVL.

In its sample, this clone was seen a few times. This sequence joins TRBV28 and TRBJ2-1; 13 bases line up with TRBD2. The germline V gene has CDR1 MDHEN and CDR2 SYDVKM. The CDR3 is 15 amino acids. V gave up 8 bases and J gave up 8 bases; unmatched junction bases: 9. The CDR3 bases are TGTGCCAGCGGCAAGACTAGCGGGGGGACCCATGAGCAGTTCTTC. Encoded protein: CASGKTSGGTHEQFF.

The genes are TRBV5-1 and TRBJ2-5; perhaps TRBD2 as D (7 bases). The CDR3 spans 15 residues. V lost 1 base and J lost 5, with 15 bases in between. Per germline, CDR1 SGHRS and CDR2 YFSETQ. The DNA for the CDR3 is TGCGCCAGCAGCTTGCGGTCGGGGGGCGGGGAGACCCAGTACTTC. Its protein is CASSLRSGGGETQYF.

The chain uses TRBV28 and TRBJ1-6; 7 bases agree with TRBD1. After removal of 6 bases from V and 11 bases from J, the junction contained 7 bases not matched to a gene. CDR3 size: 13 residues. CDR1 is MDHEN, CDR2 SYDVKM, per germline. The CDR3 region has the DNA TGTGCCAGCAGCGAAACAGGGGAACCACCCCTCCACTTT. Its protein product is CASSETGEPPLHF.

The CDR3 coding sequence is TGTGCCAGCAGCAATTGGGATCCCGGGACTAGTTCTGTGTACGAGCAGTACTTC. Translation gives CASSNWDPGTSSVYEQYF. This sequence joins TRBV4-2 and TRBJ2-7; TRBD2 matches at 8 bases. The CDR3 loop spans 18 amino acids. Trimming cost V 5 bases and J 4 bases; bases outside gene matches: 19. Germline CDR1 reads LGHNA; CDR2 reads YNFKEQ.

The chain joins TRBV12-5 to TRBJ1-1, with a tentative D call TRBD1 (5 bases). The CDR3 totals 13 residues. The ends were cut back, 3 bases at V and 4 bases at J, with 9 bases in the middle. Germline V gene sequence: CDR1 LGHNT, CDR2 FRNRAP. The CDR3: CASGFGGTTEAFF. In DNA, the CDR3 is TGTGCTAGTGGTTTCGGGGGGACCACTGAAGCTTTCTTT.